The 26 T cell receptor beta chains reported below all come from one sample, sequenced in a study of beta chain features in type 1 diabetes. The investigators reverse transcribed all of the isolated RNA, so they sequenced expressed TCRB transcripts. TCRdb keeps only in-frame clones here, not all; method: immunoSEQ multiplex PCR. This sample has about 700,000 clones; around an eighth occur once, and the top ten carry approximately 0.021%. Findings and limits, study-wide: The study found moderately but significantly shorter TCRB CDR3s in all four CD4+ subsets of Type 1 diabetes patients.

No cognate antigen is known for these TCRs. The material sequenced was naive CD4+ T cells from blood. These receptors all stem from a young man with type 1 diabetes.

This clone has just a few counts. The chain combines TRBV7-2 with TRBJ1-3; no clear D. Germline CDR1 is SGHTA and CDR2 is FQGNSA. The length of the CDR3 is 15 residues. Trimming shortened V by 1 base and J by 7 bases, and 14 bases separated the two germline ends. CDR3 sequence: CASSLGAGLGNTIYF. The CDR3 coding sequence is TGTGCCAGCAGCTTAGGTGCAGGTTTGGGGAACACCATATATTTT.

The gene calls are TRBV4-1 and TRBJ2-2; D may match TRBD1 or TRBD2 (6 bases each). Germline V CDR1 and CDR2: MGHRA, YSYEKL. The V end was cut by 0 bases, the J end by 3 bases, with 8 bases between. CDR3 length equals 15 residues. As DNA, the CDR3 is TGCGCCAGCAGCCAAGAGAGGGGGGACACCGGGGAGCTGTTTTTT. Translation gives CASSQERGDTGELFF.

This CDR3 reads CSVEKVATSRGYTF. The CDR3 region has the DNA TGCAGCGTTGAAAAGGTGGCGACCTCTCGAGGCTACACCTTC. The J gene is TRBJ1-2, the V gene TRBV29-1; D uncertain. V lost 2 bases, J lost 8 bases, and 18 bases lay in between. The CDR3 is 14 amino acids. The germline CDR1 and CDR2 sequences are SQVTM and ANQGSEA.

The CDR3 DNA is TGTGCCAGCAGTTTACCACGGGACTCCTACAATGAGCAGTTCTTC. Its protein is CASSLPRDSYNEQFF. The chain joins TRBV28 to TRBJ2-1, with D tentatively TRBD2 (5 bases). Trimming took off 2 bases at V and 0 bases at J, with 8 bases between the two ends. Germline loops: CDR1 MDHEN, CDR2 SYDVKM. This CDR3 is built from 15 residues.

The V call is TRBV6-1, the J call TRBJ2-7, with D possibly being TRBD1 (5 bases). This CDR3 spans 13 amino acids. V was cut by 4 bases and J by 4 bases, with 11 bases left in between. Germline V gene lookup returns CDR1 MNHNS and CDR2 SASEGT. The CDR3 DNA is TGTGCCAGCAGTGGTGACAGTGTATACGAGCAGTACTTC. Protein product: CASSGDSVYEQYF.

V and J are TRBV12-5 and TRBJ2-4; 11 bases are a match to TRBD1. Germline CDR1 is LGHNT and CDR2 is FRNRAP. The CDR3 is 17 amino acids. Trimming cost V 3 bases and J 3 bases; bases outside gene matches: 7. The DNA of the CDR3 is TGTGCTAGTGGTTTACCCCTCGGGACAGGGGGCAAAAACATTCAGTACTTC. Protein: CASGLPLGTGGKNIQYF.

The rearrangement joins TRBV14 to TRBJ1-1; D remains unclear. Trimming stripped 1 base from V and 1 base from J, with 7 bases between. Per germline, CDR1 SGHDN and CDR2 FVKESK. This CDR3 region has 14 residues. The CDR3 protein is CASSQVTTNTEAFF. The CDR3, as DNA: TGTGCCAGCAGCCAAGTAACGACGAACACTGAAGCTTTCTTT.

This clone was observed once. The chain is built from TRBV18 and TRBJ2-5; 10 nucleotides align to TRBD2. V shed 5 bases, J shed 5 bases, and the junction held 8 bases outside the gene matches. The CDR3 is 15 amino acids. The germline V gene encodes CDR1 KGHSH and CDR2 LQKENI. In nucleotides, the CDR3 is TGTGCCAGCTCAGCACTAGCGGGGCAAGAGGAGACCCAGTACTTC. It specifies CASSALAGQEETQYF.

The table lists this clone with a few counts. The chain recombines TRBV29-1 with TRBJ1-1; D remains ambiguous. Per germline, CDR1 SQVTM and CDR2 ANQGSEA. The CDR3 is 14 amino acids. Trimming shortened V by 4 bases and J by 0 bases, and 12 bases separated the two germline ends. CDR3 in amino acids: CSVGVSGLNTEAFF. In nucleotides, the CDR3 is TGCAGCGTTGGGGTTAGCGGCCTGAACACTGAAGCTTTCTTT. The full variable domain, its missing parts supplied by reference TRBV29-1 and TRBJ1-1, is SAVISQKPSRDICQRGTSLTIQCQVDSQVTMMFWYRQQPGQSLTLIATANQGSEATYESGFVIDKFPISRPNLTFSTLTVSNMSPEDSSIYLCSVGVSGLNTEAFFGQGTRLTVV.

The chain employs TRBV6-1 and TRBJ1-1; D ambiguous. The CDR3 spans 14 residues. From germline, CDR1 is MNHNS and CDR2 SASEGT. V gave up 6 bases and J gave up 0 bases, with 11 bases separating them. The CDR3 reads CASSAQTMNTEAFF. CDR3 DNA: TGTGCCAGCAGCGCTCAAACAATGAACACTGAAGCTTTCTTT.

J is TRBJ2-7 and V is TRBV2; no definite D call. This CDR3 contains 12 residues. Trimming pared 7 bases from V and 0 bases from J, leaving 7 bases between. Germline-derived CDR1 and CDR2 are SNHLY and FYNNEI. For the CDR3, the DNA is TGTGCCAGCACCGAGGTCTCCTACGAGCAGTACTTC. Protein sequence: CASTEVSYEQYF. Drawing the rest from reference TRBV2 and TRBJ2-7, the complete variable domain is EPEVTQTPSHQVTQMGQEVILRCVPISNHLYFYWYRQILGQKVEFLVSFYNNEISEKSEIFDDQFSVERPDGSNFTLKIRSTKLEDSAMYFCASTEVSYEQYFGPGTRLTVT.

CDR3 coding DNA: TGTGCCAGCACGGAACTAGCGGGGGCTATTAGCTCCTACAATGAGCAGTTCTTC. Encoded protein: CASTELAGAISSYNEQFF. The genes are TRBV5-6 and TRBJ2-1; TRBD2 aligns across 11 bases. This CDR3 is built from 18 residues. In germline, CDR1 is SGHDT, CDR2 YYEEEE. V lost 6 bases to trimming and J lost 0 bases; unmatched junction nucleotides: 11. The complete variable domain, with remaining parts taken from reference TRBV5-6 and TRBJ2-1, reads DAGVTQSPTHLIKTRGQQVTLRCSPKSGHDTVSWYQQALGQGPQFIFQYYEEEERQRGNFPDRFSGHQFPNYSSELNVNALLLGDSALYLCASTELAGAISSYNEQFFGPGTRLTVL.

This clone has just a few counts. V is TRBV30 and J is TRBJ1-2; no clear D. The CDR3 covers 12 residues. Looked up from germline, CDR1 is GTSNPN and CDR2 is SVGIG (reference sequence). V was trimmed by 2 bases and J by 4 bases, leaving 8 bases between them. The CDR3 reads CAWSRVFYGYTF. In nucleotides, the CDR3 is TGTGCCTGGAGTCGGGTTTTCTATGGCTACACCTTC.

J is TRBJ2-5 and V is TRBV21-1. TRBV21-1 is a listed pseudogene. The CDR3 covers 13 residues. CDR3 sequence: CASKAEGGETQYF. CDR3 DNA sequence: TGTGCCAGCAAGGCCGAGGGGGGAGAGACCCAGTACTTC.

The chain combines TRBV7-2 with TRBJ1-5; D not resolved. V was cut by 5 bases and J by 7 bases, with 15 bases left in between. Per germline, CDR1 SGHTA and CDR2 FQGNSA. CDR3 length: 14 amino acids. CDR3 nucleotide sequence: TGTGCCAGCAGCCCCCAAGTCGGGGAACAGCCCCAGCATTTT. As protein: CASSPQVGEQPQHF.

This clone turned up a few times. The chain employs TRBV28 and TRBJ2-5; D is ambiguous. The CDR3 is 14 residues long. CDR1 is MDHEN, CDR2 SYDVKM, per germline. V dropped 2 bases and J dropped 2 bases, with 9 bases sitting between them. The CDR3 sequence: CASSLGPPQETQYF. The CDR3 coding sequence is TGTGCCAGCAGTTTAGGTCCACCTCAAGAGACCCAGTACTTC.

This clone occurred once. This chain links TRBV9 with TRBJ2-5; D is possibly TRBD2 (7 bases). In germline, CDR1 is SGDLS, CDR2 YYNGEE. Between the trimmed V and J ends, which lost 0 bases and 1 base, there was a span of 10 bases. The length of the CDR3 is 15 residues. The CDR3 protein is CASSVGGGTQETQYF. The CDR3 DNA reads TGTGCCAGCAGCGTAGGCGGGGGCACCCAAGAGACCCAGTACTTC.

V and J are TRBV30 and TRBJ2-1; D unresolved. The CDR3 totals 12 residues. V gave up 1 base and J gave up 9 bases, with 10 bases separating them. Per germline, CDR1 GTSNPN and CDR2 SVGIG (reference sequence). CDR3 nucleotide sequence: TGTGCCTGGAGTGCCCTAGTTGGTGAGCAGTTCTTC. Amino acids: CAWSALVGEQFF.

This clone has just a few counts. This chain connects TRBV15 to TRBJ2-5; D possibly uses TRBD1 or TRBD2 (5 bases each). Trimming removed 1 base at V and 1 base at J, with 19 bases between. The CDR3 contains 18 residues. The germline CDR1 and CDR2 sequences are LNHNV and YYDKDF (reference sequence). CDR3 residues: CATSRAALGWGFQETQYF. The CDR3 nucleotides read TGTGCCACCAGCAGAGCGGCCCTTGGGTGGGGGTTCCAAGAGACCCAGTACTTC.

This rearrangement joins TRBV27 to TRBJ2-4, with D perhaps assigned TRBD1 or TRBD2 (5 bases each). Between the trimmed V and J ends, which lost 3 bases and 8 bases, there was a span of 11 bases. The CDR3 is 13 residues long. CDR1 is MNHEY, CDR2 SMNVEV, per germline (reference sequence). CDR3: CASSFRDGDIQYF. The CDR3, as DNA: TGTGCCAGCAGTTTTAGGGACGGGGACATTCAGTACTTC.

This clone was seen more than once but under ten times. This sequence joins TRBV9 and TRBJ2-6; TRBD2 is a possible D gene (6 bases). Trimming cost V 3 bases and J 4 bases, with 17 bases left between them. Per germline, CDR1 SGDLS and CDR2 YYNGEE. This CDR3 spans 17 amino acids. The DNA for the CDR3 is TGTGCCAGCAGCGCACCAAGGGAGGTCTACGGGGCCAACGTCCTGACTTTC. Translated: CASSAPREVYGANVLTF.

The sample holds a few counts of this clone. This chain joins TRBV29-1 and TRBJ2-7; D not resolved. CDR3 length: 11 residues. V was trimmed by 4 bases and J by 1 base, leaving 5 bases between them. CDR1 and CDR2 from the germline V gene are SQVTM and ANQGSEA. The CDR3 DNA is TGCAGCGTTGGCCTATCCTACGAGCAGTACTTC. Translation: CSVGLSYEQYF.

This clone showed up just once. The chain couples TRBV2 to TRBJ2-3; a weak D match, TRBD2 (6 bases). Germline V CDR1 and CDR2: SNHLY, FYNNEI. V gave up 5 bases and J gave up 0 bases, with 15 bases separating them. This CDR3 comprises 16 residues. The CDR3 sequence: CASSPTSRPSTDTQYF. CDR3 DNA: TGTGCCAGCAGTCCTACTAGCCGACCTAGCACAGATACGCAGTATTTT.

This clone was detected a few times. The V call is TRBV10-3, the J call TRBJ1-2; 9 nucleotides line up with TRBD1. Germline CDR1 reads ENHRY; CDR2 reads SYGVKD. Trimming at V came to 6 bases and at J to 5 bases, leaving 4 bases not matched to a gene. The CDR3 spans 13 residues. This CDR3 reads CAISSDRGYGYTF. CDR3 DNA sequence: TGTGCCATCAGCTCGGACAGGGGATATGGCTACACCTTC.

This clone was observed a handful of times. V and J are TRBV7-9 and TRBJ1-2; possible D gene TRBD1, 5 bases. This CDR3 contains 14 residues. V was clipped by 4 bases and J by 3 bases, with 12 bases between them. CDR1 and CDR2 from the germline V gene are SEHNR and FQNEAQ (reference sequence). The chain's CDR3 is CASSYSTGYYGYTF. As DNA, the CDR3 is TGTGCCAGCAGCTATTCAACAGGTTACTATGGCTACACCTTC.

In its sample, this clone was seen a few times. The chain combines TRBV4-1 with TRBJ1-4; D possibly corresponds to TRBD1 (5 bases). V lost 3 bases and J 8 bases, leaving 22 bases between the germline ends. CDR3 length equals 17 residues. Germline values: CDR1 MGHRA, CDR2 YSYEKL. CDR3 coding DNA: TGCGCCAGCAGCCAGGTCCGGGATCGAGGGGAAGGAGAAAAACTGTTTTTT. Translation gives CASSQVRDRGEGEKLFF.